In its sample, the clone carrying this T cell receptor beta chain was seen once. One end of the junction is discordant with germline, which a read error may explain. Donors were grouped by their self-reported clinical history. The data belong to a study of blood T cell repertoires in COVID-19. Study-level background: The United States, Italy and Spain supplied acute and convalescent COVID-19 samples.

Methods used by the authors: How many nucleated cells were present was estimated from reference gene primer amplification. Some clones are missing from TCRdb's copy, which holds only in-frame ones; the method was immunoSEQ multiplex PCR. V and J calls and clone size are copied from that table; D and trimming were computed from the DNA. The sample has 300,000 to 350,000 clones; approximately 86% are singletons. Sequencing used PBMCs or T cells enriched from blood (not recorded which). The clonotype was recovered from a woman between 40 and 55 years old with acute COVID-19.

DNA for the CDR3: TGTGCCAGCAGCCTACAGAACACTGATGCTTTCTTT. It encodes CASSLQNTDAFF. This chain links TRBV7-2 with TRBJ1-1; D is unclear. Germline-derived CDR1 and CDR2 are SGHTA and FQGNSA. This CDR3 is built from 12 residues.